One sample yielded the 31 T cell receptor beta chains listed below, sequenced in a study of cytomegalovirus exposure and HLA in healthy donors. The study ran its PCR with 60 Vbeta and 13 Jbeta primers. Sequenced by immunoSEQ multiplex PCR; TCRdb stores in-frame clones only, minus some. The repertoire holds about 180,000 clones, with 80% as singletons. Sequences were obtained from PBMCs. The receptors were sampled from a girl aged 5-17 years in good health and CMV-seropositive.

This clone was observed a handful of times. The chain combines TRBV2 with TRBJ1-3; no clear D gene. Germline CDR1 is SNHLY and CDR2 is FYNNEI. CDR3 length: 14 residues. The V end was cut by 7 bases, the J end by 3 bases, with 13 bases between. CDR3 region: CASIRPTVGNTIYF. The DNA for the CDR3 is TGTGCCAGCATCCGGCCGACTGTTGGAAACACCATATATTTT.

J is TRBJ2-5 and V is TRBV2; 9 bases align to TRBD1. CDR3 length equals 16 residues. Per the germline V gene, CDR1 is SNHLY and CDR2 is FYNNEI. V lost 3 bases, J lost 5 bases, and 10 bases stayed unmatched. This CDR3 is CASSEMGQGGRETQYF. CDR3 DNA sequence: TGTGCCAGCAGTGAGATGGGACAGGGAGGTCGGGAGACCCAGTACTTC.

The CDR3 protein is CASSSPPGQGSYGYTF. The CDR3 DNA reads TGTGCCAGCAGTTCCCCTCCCGGACAGGGGAGTTATGGCTACACCTTC. The chain links TRBV25-1 to TRBJ1-2; 9 bases are shared with TRBD1. Germline V lookup: CDR1 MGHDK, CDR2 SYGVNS. After removal of 5 bases from V and 5 bases from J, the junction contained 12 bases not matched to a gene. The CDR3 is 16 amino acids.

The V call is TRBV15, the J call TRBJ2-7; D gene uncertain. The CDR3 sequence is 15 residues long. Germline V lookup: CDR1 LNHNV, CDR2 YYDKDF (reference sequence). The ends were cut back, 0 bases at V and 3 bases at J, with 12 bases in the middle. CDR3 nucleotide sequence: TGTGCCACCAGCAGAGAACTGTTAGCAATCTACGAGCAGTACTTC. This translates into CATSRELLAIYEQYF.

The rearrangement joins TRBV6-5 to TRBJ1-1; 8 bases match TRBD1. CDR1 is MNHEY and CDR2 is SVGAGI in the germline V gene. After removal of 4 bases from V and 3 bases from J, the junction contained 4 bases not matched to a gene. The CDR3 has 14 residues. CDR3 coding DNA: TGTGCCAGCAGTTCAACAGGGGGATACACTGAAGCTTTCTTT. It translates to CASSSTGGYTEAFF.

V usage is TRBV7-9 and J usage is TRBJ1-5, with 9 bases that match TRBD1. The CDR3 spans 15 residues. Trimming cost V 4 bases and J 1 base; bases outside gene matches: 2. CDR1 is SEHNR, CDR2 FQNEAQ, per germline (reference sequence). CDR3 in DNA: TGTGCCAGCAGCTACGGGACAGGGAGCAATCAGCCCCAGCATTTT. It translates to CASSYGTGSNQPQHF.

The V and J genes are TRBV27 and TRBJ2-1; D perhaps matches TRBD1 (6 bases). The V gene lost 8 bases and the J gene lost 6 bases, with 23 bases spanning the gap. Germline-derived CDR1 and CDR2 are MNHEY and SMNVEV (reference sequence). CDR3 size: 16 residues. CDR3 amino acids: CASQARRGVGGNEQFF. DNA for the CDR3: TGTGCCAGCCAAGCAAGACGAGGCGTAGGGGGCAATGAGCAGTTCTTC.

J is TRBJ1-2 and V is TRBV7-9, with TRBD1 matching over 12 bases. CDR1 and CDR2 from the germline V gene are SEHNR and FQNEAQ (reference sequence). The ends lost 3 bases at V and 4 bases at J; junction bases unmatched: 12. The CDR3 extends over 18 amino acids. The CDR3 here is CASSFGEGTGGDFYGYTF. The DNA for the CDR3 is TGTGCCAGCAGCTTTGGTGAAGGGACAGGGGGCGACTTCTATGGCTACACCTTC.

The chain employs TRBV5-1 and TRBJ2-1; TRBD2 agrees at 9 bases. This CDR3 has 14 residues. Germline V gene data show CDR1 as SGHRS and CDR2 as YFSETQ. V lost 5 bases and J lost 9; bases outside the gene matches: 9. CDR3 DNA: TGCGCCAGCAGTCTCGGCGGGAGGGCACGTGAGCAGTTCTTC. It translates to CASSLGGRAREQFF.

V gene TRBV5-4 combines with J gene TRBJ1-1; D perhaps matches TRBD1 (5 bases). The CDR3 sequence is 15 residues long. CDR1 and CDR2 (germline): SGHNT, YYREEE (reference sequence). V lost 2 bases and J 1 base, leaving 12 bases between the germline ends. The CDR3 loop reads CASSFGGAGNTEAFF. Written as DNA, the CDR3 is TGTGCCAGCAGCTTCGGAGGGGCAGGGAACACTGAAGCTTTCTTT.

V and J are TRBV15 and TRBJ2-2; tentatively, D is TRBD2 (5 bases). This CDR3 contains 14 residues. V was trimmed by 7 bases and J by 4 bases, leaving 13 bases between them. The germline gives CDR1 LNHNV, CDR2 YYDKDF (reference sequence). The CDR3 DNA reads TGTGCCACCACCCTCCGGGAACGCACCGGGGAGCTGTTTTTT. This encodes CATTLRERTGELFF. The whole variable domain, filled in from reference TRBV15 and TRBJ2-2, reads DAMVIQNPRYQVTQFGKPVTLSCSQTLNHNVMYWYQQKSSQAPKLLFHYYDKDFNNEADTPDNFQSRRPNTSFCFLDIRSPGLGDTAMYLCATTLRERTGELFFGEGSRLTVL.

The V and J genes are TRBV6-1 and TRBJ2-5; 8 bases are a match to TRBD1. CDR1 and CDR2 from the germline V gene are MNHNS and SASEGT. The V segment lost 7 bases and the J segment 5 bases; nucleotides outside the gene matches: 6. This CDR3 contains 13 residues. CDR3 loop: CASNGQGAETQYF. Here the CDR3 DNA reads TGTGCCAGCAATGGGCAGGGGGCCGAGACCCAGTACTTC.

The CDR3 DNA sequence: TGTGCCAGCAGCGCTCCGATAGTGTCCCGGGACATCTATGGCTACACCTTC. Amino acid sequence: CASSAPIVSRDIYGYTF. V gene TRBV7-9 combines with J gene TRBJ1-2; weak D call: TRBD1 (6 bases). The ends were cut back, 5 bases at V and 4 bases at J, with 23 bases in the middle. Germline assignment: CDR1 SEHNR and CDR2 FQNEAQ (reference sequence). The CDR3 is 17 amino acids.

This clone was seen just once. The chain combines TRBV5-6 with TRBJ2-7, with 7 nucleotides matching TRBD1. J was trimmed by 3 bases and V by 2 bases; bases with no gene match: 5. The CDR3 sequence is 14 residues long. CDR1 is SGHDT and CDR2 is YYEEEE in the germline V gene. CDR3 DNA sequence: TGTGCCAGCAGCTTATGGGGACAGAGCTACGAGCAGTACTTC. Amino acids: CASSLWGQSYEQYF. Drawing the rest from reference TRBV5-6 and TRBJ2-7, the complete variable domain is DAGVTQSPTHLIKTRGQQVTLRCSPKSGHDTVSWYQQALGQGPQFIFQYYEEEERQRGNFPDRFSGHQFPNYSSELNVNALLLGDSALYLCASSLWGQSYEQYFGPGTRLTVT.

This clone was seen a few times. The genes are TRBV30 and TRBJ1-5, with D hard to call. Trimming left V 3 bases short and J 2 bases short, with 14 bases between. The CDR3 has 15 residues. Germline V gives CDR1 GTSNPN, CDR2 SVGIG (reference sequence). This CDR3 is CAWSLDFSGNQPQHF. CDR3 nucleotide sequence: TGTGCCTGGAGCCTGGACTTTTCTGGCAATCAGCCCCAGCATTTT.

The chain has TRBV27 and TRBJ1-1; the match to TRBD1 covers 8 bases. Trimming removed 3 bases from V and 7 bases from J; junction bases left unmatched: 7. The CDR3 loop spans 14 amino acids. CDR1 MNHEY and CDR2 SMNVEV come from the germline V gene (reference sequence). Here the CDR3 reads CASSFQGARREAFF. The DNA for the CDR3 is TGTGCCAGCAGTTTCCAGGGGGCCCGTCGTGAAGCTTTCTTT.

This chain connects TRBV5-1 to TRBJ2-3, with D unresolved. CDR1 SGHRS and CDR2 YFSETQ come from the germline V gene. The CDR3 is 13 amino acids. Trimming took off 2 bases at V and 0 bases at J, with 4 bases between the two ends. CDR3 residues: CASSLSSTDTQYF. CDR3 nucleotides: TGCGCCAGCAGCTTATCAAGCACAGATACGCAGTATTTT.

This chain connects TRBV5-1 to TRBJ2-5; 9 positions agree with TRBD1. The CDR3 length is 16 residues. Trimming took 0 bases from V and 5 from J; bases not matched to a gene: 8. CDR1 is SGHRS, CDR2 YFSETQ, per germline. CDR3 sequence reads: CASSLDLQGAGETQYF. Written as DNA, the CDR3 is TGCGCCAGCAGCTTGGATCTACAGGGGGCAGGGGAGACCCAGTACTTC. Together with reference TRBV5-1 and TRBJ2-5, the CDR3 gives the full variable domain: KAGVTQTPRYLIKTRGQQVTLSCSPISGHRSVSWYQQTPGQGLQFLFEYFSETQRNKGNFPGRFSGRQFSNSRSEMNVSTLELGDSALYLCASSLDLQGAGETQYFGPGTRLLVL.

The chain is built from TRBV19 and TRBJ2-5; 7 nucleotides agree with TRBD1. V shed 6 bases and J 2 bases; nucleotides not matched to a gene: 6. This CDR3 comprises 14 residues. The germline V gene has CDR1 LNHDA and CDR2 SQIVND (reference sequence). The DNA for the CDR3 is TGTGCCAGTAGGGCGACAGGGTCACAAGAGACCCAGTACTTC. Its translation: CASRATGSQETQYF.

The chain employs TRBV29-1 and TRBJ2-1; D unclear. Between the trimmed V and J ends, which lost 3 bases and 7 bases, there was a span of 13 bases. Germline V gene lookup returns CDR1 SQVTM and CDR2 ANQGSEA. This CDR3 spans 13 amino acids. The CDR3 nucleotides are TGCAGCGTTGAGCGAGGTGTCGGAAATGAGCAGTTCTTC. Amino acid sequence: CSVERGVGNEQFF.

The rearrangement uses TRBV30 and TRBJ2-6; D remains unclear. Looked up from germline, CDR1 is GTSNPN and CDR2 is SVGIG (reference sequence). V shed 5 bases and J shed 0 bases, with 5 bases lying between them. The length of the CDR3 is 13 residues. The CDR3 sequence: CAWESSGANVLTF. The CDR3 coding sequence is TGTGCCTGGGAGAGCTCTGGGGCCAACGTCCTGACTTTC. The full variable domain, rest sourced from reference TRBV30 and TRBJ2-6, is SQTIHQWPATLVQPVGSPLSLECTVEGTSNPNLYWYRQAAGRGLQLLFYSVGIGQISSEVPQNLSASRPQDRQFILSSKKLLLSDSGFYLCAWESSGANVLTFGAGSRLTVL.

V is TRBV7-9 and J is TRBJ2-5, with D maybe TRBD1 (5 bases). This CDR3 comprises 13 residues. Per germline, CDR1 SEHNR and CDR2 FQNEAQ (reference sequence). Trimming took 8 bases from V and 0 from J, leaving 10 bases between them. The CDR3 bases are TGTGCCAGCGCTTCGGACAACCAAGAGACCCAGTACTTC. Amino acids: CASASDNQETQYF.

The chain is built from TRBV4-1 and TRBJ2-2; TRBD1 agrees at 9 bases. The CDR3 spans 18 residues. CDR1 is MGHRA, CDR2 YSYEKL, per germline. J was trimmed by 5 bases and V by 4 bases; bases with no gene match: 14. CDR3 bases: TGCGCCAGCAGCCGAATCCGGGACAGGGTTCAGTCTACCGGGGAGCTGTTTTTT. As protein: CASSRIRDRVQSTGELFF.

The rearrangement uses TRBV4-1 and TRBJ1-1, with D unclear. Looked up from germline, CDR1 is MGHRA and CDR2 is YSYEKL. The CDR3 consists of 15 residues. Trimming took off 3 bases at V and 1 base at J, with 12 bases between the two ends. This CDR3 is CASSQFGRQNTEAFF. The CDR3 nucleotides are TGCGCCAGCAGCCAGTTTGGCCGACAGAACACTGAAGCTTTCTTT.

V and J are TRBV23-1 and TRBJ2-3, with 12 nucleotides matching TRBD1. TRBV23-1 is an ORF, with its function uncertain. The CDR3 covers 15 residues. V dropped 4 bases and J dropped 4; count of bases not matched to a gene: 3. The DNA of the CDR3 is TGCGCCAGCAGTCCCCGGGACAGGGGGCCAGATACGCAGTATTTT. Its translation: CASSPRDRGPDTQYF.

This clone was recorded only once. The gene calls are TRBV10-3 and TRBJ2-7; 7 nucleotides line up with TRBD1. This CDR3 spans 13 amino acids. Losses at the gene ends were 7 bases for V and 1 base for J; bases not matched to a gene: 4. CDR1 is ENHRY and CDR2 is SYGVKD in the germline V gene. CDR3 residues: CAINPGQSYEQYF. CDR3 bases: TGTGCCATCAATCCGGGACAGTCCTACGAGCAGTACTTC.

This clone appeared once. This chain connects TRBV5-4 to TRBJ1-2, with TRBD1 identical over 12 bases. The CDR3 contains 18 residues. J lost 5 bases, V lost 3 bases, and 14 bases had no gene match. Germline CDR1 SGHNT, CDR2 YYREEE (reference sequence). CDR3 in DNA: TGTGCCAGCAGCTCTACTGGGACAGGGGGCAGTCTATGGTATGGCTACACCTTC. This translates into CASSSTGTGGSLWYGYTF.

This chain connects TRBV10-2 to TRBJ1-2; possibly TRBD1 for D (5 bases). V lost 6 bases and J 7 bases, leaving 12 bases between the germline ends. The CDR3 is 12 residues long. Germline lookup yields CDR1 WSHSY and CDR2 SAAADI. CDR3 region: CASRKQGGGYTF. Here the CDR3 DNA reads TGCGCCAGCAGGAAGCAGGGAGGTGGCTACACCTTC.

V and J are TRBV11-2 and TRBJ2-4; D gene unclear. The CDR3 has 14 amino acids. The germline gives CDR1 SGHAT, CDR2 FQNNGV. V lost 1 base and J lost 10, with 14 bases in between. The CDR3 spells CASSLVEWAEIQYF. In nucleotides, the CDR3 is TGTGCCAGCAGCTTAGTAGAGTGGGCAGAAATTCAGTACTTC.

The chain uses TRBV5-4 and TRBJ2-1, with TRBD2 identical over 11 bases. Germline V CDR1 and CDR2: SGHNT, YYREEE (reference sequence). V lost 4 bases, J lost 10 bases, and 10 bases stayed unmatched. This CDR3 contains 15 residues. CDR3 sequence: CASSLLAGGAREQFF. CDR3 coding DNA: TGTGCCAGCAGCCTCCTAGCGGGAGGAGCGAGGGAGCAGTTCTTC.

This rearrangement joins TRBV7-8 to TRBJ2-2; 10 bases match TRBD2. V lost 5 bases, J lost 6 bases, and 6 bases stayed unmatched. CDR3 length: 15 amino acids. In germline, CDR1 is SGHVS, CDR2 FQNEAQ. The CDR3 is CASSQAGGRAGELFF. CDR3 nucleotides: TGTGCCAGCAGCCAAGCGGGAGGGCGGGCCGGGGAGCTGTTTTTT. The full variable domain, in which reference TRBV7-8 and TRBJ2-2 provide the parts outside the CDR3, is GAGVSQSPRYKVAKRGQDVALRCDPISGHVSLFWYQQALGQGPEFLTYFQNEAQLDKSGLPSDRFFAERPEGSVSTLKIQRTQQEDSAVYLCASSQAGGRAGELFFGEGSRLTVL.